This section outlines one TCR beta chain sequence together with its context. The sample comes from a study of Graves' ophthalmopathy and Graves' hyperthyroidism. RNA transcripts were the template, and TCR beta CDR3 regions were amplified from them. After a first-round RT-PCR with HTBI primers, a second-round multiplex PCR was run. TCRdb independently ran MiXCR on the multiplex PCR reads; one entry per CDR3 protein. Here the sample spans roughly 600,000 distinct CDR3 sequences, roughly 40% being singletons. V lost 0 bases and J 8 bases, leaving 16 bases between the germline ends. Germline V lookup: CDR1 LNHDA, CDR2 SQIVND (reference sequence). This CDR3 comprises 15 residues.

This clonotype was sampled from an adult man with Graves' hyperthyroidism. Sequenced material: peripheral blood or thyroid tissue (not recorded which). The chain couples TRBV19 to TRBJ1-1, with D uncertain. The CDR3 DNA sequence: TGTGCCAGTAGTATAGATCTGAGGGTAGGTGGAGAAGCTTTCTTT. Translation: CASSIDLRVGGEAFF. The whole variable domain, remainder taken from reference TRBV19 and TRBJ1-1, is DGGITQSPKYLFRKEGQNVTLSCEQNLNHDAMYWYRQDPGQGLRLIYYSQIVNDFQKGDIAEGYSVSREKKESFPLTVTSAQKNPTAFYLCASSIDLRVGGEAFFGQGTRLTVV.